The 11 T cell receptor beta chains below were found in one sample sequenced in a study of blood T cell repertoires in COVID-19. Repertoires were generated with immunoSEQ multiplex PCR, while TCRdb's copy carries only in-frame clones and drops some. The sample has around 260,000 clones, 75% to 90% seen once; the top ten hold about 2%. Specimen: peripheral blood. The source of these receptors is a man between 25 and 39 years old with active or convalescent COVID-19.

Concerning this clone: The same CDR3 arises from other DNA sequences in this sample as well. The gene calls are TRBV6-5 and TRBJ2-2; possibly TRBD2 for D (7 bases). CDR1 and CDR2 from the germline V gene are MNHEY and SVGAGI. Trimming shortened V by 2 bases and J by 6 bases, and 13 bases separated the two germline ends. CDR3 length: 15 residues. The CDR3 is CASSYASGGAGELFF. In DNA form, the CDR3 reads TGTGCCAGCAGTTACGCCTCGGGGGGCGCCGGGGAGCTGTTTTTT.

The chain uses TRBV5-1 and TRBJ2-1, with D possibly being TRBD2 (6 bases). CDR1 and CDR2 from the germline V gene are SGHRS and YFSETQ. CDR3 length: 13 residues. Trimming took off 4 bases at V and 7 bases at J, with 12 bases between the two ends. CDR3 residues: CASSLGLNNEQFF. In DNA, the CDR3 is TGCGCCAGCAGCCTGGGACTTAATAATGAGCAGTTCTTC.

This clone showed up just once. J is TRBJ1-3 and V is TRBV15, with 10 bases aligning to TRBD1. Germline-derived CDR1 and CDR2 are LNHNV and YYDKDF (reference sequence). This CDR3 spans 15 amino acids. Losses at the gene ends were 4 bases for V and 8 bases for J; bases not matched to a gene: 8. CDR3 bases: TGTGCCACCAGCACCCCGGGACAGGGGAGGGACACCATATATTTT. Its protein is CATSTPGQGRDTIYF. Full variable domain (missing parts from reference TRBV15 and TRBJ1-3): DAMVIQNPRYQVTQFGKPVTLSCSQTLNHNVMYWYQQKSSQAPKLLFHYYDKDFNNEADTPDNFQSRRPNTSFCFLDIRSPGLGDTAMYLCATSTPGQGRDTIYFGEGSWLTVV.

The CDR3 here is CASSSGDYGYTF. CDR3 nucleotide sequence: TGCGCCAGCAGCTCAGGGGACTATGGCTACACCTTC. This chain links TRBV5-1 with TRBJ1-2; D may be TRBD1 (6 bases). The CDR3 contains 12 residues. Germline-derived CDR1 and CDR2 are SGHRS and YFSETQ. V was cut by 3 bases and J by 3 bases, with 6 bases left in between.

The rearrangement links TRBV2 to TRBJ1-3; TRBD1 might be the D (6 bases). The V gene's germline CDR1 is SNHLY and CDR2 FYNNEI. This CDR3 is built from 13 residues. Trimming took off 5 bases at V and 4 bases at J, with 9 bases between the two ends. The CDR3 loop reads CASSTGQGNTIYF. DNA of the CDR3: TGTGCCAGCAGTACAGGGCAGGGAAACACCATATATTTT.

This clone has only a few counts. This chain links TRBV5-6 with TRBJ1-5; the D gene is possibly TRBD1 (6 bases). Trimming pared 2 bases from V and 6 bases from J, leaving 12 bases between. The CDR3 sequence is 14 residues long. Germline CDR1 and CDR2: SGHDT and YYEEEE. DNA of the CDR3: TGTGCCAGCAGCTTATCAGGGGAAGCTCAGCCCCAGCATTTT. Translated: CASSLSGEAQPQHF.

The chain employs TRBV14 and TRBJ2-5, with D maybe TRBD1 (6 bases). The V and J ends lost 6 bases and 10 bases respectively, with 15 bases between them. This CDR3 has 12 residues. Looked up from germline, CDR1 is SGHDN and CDR2 is FVKESK. CDR3 nucleotide sequence: TGTGCCAGCAGTGGAGGAGGACAGAACCAGTACTTC. This codes for CASSGGGQNQYF.

The chain is built from TRBV30 and TRBJ1-2; TRBD1 matches at 7 bases. From germline, CDR1 is GTSNPN and CDR2 SVGIG (reference sequence). J lost 0 bases, V lost 0 bases, and 7 bases had no gene match. The CDR3 is 16 residues long. CDR3 in amino acids: CAWSVRTGAPNYGYTF. CDR3 DNA: TGTGCCTGGAGTGTAAGGACAGGAGCCCCTAACTATGGCTACACCTTC.

The chain carries TRBV7-2 and TRBJ2-2, with TRBD2 matching over 8 bases. V shed 5 bases and J 4 bases; nucleotides not matched to a gene: 6. Per the germline V gene, CDR1 is SGHTA and CDR2 is FQGNSA. The CDR3 runs 15 residues. CDR3 coding DNA: TGTGCCAGCAGCCAACTAGCGGTCTTCACCGGGGAGCTGTTTTTT. It yields the protein CASSQLAVFTGELFF.

This rearrangement joins TRBV13 to TRBJ1-3, with D perhaps matching TRBD1 (5 bases). V was clipped by 5 bases and J by 0 bases, with 11 bases between them. Germline lookup yields CDR1 PRHDT and CDR2 FYEKMQ (reference sequence). This CDR3 is built from 15 residues. Here the CDR3 DNA reads TGTGCCAGCAGCATACGGCAGGGCTCTGGAAACACCATATATTTT. Translating it yields CASSIRQGSGNTIYF.

This chain uses TRBV10-2 with TRBJ2-2, with 12 bases matching TRBD2. Per the germline V gene, CDR1 is WSHSY and CDR2 is SAAADI. The CDR3 consists of 16 residues. The trim removed 6 bases at V and 4 bases at J, leaving 6 bases unmatched. The CDR3 region is CASSDPSGGATGELFF. CDR3 DNA sequence: TGCGCCAGCAGCGATCCTAGCGGGGGGGCCACCGGGGAGCTGTTTTTT.